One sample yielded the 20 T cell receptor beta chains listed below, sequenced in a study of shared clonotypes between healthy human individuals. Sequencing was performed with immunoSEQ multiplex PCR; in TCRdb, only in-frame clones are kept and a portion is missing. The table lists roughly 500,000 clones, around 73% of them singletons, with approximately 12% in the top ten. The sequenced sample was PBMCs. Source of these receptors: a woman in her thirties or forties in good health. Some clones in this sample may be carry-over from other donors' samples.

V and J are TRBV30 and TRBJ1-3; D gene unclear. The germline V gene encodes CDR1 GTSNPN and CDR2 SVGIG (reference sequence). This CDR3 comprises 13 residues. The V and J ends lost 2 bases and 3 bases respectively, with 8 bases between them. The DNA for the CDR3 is TGTGCCTGGAGTTTGGGGTATGGAAACACCATATATTTT. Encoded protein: CAWSLGYGNTIYF.

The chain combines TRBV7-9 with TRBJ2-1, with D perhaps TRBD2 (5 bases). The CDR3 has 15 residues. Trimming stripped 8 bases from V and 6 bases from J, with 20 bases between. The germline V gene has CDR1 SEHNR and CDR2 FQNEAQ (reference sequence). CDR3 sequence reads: CASPSLGDVGNEQFF. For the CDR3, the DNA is TGTGCCAGCCCCTCTTTGGGAGATGTAGGCAATGAGCAGTTCTTC. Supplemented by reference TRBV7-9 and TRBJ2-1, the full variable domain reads DTGVSQNPRHKITKRGQNVTFRCDPISEHNRLYWYRQTLGQGPEFLTYFQNEAQLEKSRLLSDRFSAERPKGSFSTLEIQRTEQGDSAMYLCASPSLGDVGNEQFFGPGTRLTVL.

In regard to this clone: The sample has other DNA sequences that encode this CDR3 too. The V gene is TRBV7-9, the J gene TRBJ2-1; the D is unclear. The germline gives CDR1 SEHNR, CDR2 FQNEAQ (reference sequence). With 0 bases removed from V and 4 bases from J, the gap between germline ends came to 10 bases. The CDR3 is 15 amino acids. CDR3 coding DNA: TGTGCCAGCAGCTTAGCGGGAAGTCCGTACAATGAGCAGTTCTTC. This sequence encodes CASSLAGSPYNEQFF.

Here the CDR3 DNA reads TGCGCCAGCAGCCAAGAACAGGGGTCGACCGGGGAGCTGTTTTTT. Its translation: CASSQEQGSTGELFF. V usage is TRBV4-3 and J usage is TRBJ2-2, with 7 bases aligning to TRBD1. Germline trimming cut 0 bases from V and 5 bases from J; bases unmatched to any gene: 3. The germline CDR1 and CDR2 sequences are LGHNA and YSLEER. The CDR3 spans 15 residues.

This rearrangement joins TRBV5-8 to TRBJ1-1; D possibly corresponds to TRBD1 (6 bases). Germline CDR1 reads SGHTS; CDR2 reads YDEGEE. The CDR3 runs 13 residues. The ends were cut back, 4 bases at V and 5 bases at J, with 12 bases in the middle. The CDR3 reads CASSQTGKTEAFF. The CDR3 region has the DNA TGTGCCAGCAGCCAAACAGGGAAAACTGAAGCTTTCTTT.

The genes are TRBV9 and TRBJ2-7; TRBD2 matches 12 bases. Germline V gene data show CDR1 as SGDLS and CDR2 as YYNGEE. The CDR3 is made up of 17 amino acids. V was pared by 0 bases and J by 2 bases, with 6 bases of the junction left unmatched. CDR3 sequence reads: CASSVVGLAGQPYEQYF. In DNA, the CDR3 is TGTGCCAGCAGCGTAGTGGGACTAGCGGGCCAGCCCTACGAGCAGTACTTC.

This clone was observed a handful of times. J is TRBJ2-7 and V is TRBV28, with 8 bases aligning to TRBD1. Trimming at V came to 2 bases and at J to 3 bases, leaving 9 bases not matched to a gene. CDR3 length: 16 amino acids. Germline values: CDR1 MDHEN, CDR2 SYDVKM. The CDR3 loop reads CASSLLDGTGHYEQYF. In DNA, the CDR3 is TGTGCCAGCAGTTTACTTGACGGGACAGGCCACTACGAGCAGTACTTC. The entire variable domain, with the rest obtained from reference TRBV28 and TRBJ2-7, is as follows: DVKVTQSSRYLVKRTGEKVFLECVQDMDHENMFWYRQDPGLGLRLIYFSYDVKMKEKGDIPEGYSVSREKKERFSLILESASTNQTSMYLCASSLLDGTGHYEQYFGPGTRLTVT.

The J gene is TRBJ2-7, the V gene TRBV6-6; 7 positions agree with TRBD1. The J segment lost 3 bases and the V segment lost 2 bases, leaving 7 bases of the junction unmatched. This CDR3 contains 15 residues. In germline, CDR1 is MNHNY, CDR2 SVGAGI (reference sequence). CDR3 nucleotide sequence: TGTGCCAGCAGTTACCGAACAGGGGCCTTCTACGAGCAGTACTTC. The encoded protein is CASSYRTGAFYEQYF.

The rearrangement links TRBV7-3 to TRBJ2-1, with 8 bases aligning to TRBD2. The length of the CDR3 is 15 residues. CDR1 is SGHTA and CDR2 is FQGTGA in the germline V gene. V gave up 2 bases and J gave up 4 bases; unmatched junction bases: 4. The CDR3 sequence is CASSLDGREYNEQFF. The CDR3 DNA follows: TGTGCCAGCAGCTTAGACGGGAGGGAATACAATGAGCAGTTCTTC. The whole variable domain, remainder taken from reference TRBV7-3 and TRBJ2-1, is GAGVSQTPSNKVTEKGKYVELRCDPISGHTALYWYRQSLGQGPEFLIYFQGTGAADDSGLPNDRFFAVRPEGSVSTLKIQRTERGDSAVYLCASSLDGREYNEQFFGPGTRLTVL.

This CDR3 is CASSFTTGVRNTEAFF. The CDR3 DNA sequence: TGTGCCAGCAGTTTTACTACAGGGGTTAGAAACACTGAAGCTTTCTTT. The V call is TRBV5-6, the J call TRBJ1-1; TRBD1 matches at 7 bases. The CDR3 totals 16 residues. Germline V CDR1 and CDR2: SGHDT, YYEEEE. V dropped 5 bases and J dropped 2; count of bases not matched to a gene: 12.

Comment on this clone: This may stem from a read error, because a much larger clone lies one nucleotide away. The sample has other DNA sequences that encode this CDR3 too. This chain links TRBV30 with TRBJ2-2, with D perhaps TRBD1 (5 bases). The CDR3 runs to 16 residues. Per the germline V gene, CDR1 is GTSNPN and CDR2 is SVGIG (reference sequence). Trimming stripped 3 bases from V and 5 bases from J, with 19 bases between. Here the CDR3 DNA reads TGTGCCTGGAGCCCCCTGGGGCAGCGATTTACCGGGGAGCTGTTTTTT. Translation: CAWSPLGQRFTGELFF.

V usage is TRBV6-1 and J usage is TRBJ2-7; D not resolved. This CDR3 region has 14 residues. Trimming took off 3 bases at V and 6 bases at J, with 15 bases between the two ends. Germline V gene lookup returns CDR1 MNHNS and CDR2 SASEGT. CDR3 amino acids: CASSEIVGRSEQYF. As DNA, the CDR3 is TGTGCCAGCAGTGAGATAGTGGGTCGGAGCGAGCAGTACTTC.

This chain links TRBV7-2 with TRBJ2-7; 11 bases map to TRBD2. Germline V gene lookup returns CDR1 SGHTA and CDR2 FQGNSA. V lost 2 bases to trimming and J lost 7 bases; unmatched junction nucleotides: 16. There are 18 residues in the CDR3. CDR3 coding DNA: TGTGCCAGCAGCTTATCTGATAGTAGCGGGAGGGCCGTGTATGAGCAGTACTTC. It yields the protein CASSLSDSSGRAVYEQYF.

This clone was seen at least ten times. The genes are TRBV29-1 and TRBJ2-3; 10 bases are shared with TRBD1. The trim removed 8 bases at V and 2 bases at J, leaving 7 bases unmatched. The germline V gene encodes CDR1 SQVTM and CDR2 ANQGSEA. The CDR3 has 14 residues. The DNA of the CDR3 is TGCAGCCTAAGCGGGACAGGGGACACAGATACGCAGTATTTT. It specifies CSLSGTGDTDTQYF.

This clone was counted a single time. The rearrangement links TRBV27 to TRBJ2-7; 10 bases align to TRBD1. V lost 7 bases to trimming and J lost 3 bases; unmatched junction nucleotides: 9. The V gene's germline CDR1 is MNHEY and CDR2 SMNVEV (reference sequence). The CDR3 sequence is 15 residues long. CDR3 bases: TGTGCCAGCACCACGCGGGACAGGGGATTCTACGAGCAGTACTTC. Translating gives CASTTRDRGFYEQYF.

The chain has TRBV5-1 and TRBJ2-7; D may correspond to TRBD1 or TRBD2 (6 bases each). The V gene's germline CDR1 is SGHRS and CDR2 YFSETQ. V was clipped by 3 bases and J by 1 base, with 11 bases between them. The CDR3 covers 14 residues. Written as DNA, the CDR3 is TGCGCCAGCAGCTCACAAGGGGGGTCCTACGAGCAGTACTTC. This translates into CASSSQGGSYEQYF. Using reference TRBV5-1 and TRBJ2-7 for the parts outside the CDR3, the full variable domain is KAGVTQTPRYLIKTRGQQVTLSCSPISGHRSVSWYQQTPGQGLQFLFEYFSETQRNKGNFPGRFSGRQFSNSRSEMNVSTLELGDSALYLCASSSQGGSYEQYFGPGTRLTVT.

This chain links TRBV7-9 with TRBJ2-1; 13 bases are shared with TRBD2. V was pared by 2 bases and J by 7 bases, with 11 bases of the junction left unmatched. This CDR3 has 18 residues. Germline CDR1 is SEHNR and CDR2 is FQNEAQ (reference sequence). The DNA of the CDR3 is TGTGCCAGCAGCTTATACCCCGGGACTAGCGGGAAGGGTAATGAGCAGTTCTTC. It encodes CASSLYPGTSGKGNEQFF.

The CDR3 spells CASSLWGEQYF. The CDR3 DNA sequence: TGTGCCAGCAGCTTGTGGGGGGAGCAGTACTTC. The chain is built from TRBV7-9 and TRBJ2-7; D may correspond to TRBD1 or TRBD2 (5 bases each). The germline V gene has CDR1 SEHNR and CDR2 FQNEAQ (reference sequence). This CDR3 comprises 11 residues. V lost 3 bases, J lost 7 bases, and 7 bases lay in between.

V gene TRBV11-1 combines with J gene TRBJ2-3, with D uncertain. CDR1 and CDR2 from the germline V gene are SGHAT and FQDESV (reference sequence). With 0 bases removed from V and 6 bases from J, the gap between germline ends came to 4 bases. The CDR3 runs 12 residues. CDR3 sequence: CASSLAFDTQYF. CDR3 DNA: TGTGCCAGCAGCTTAGCTTTTGATACGCAGTATTTT.

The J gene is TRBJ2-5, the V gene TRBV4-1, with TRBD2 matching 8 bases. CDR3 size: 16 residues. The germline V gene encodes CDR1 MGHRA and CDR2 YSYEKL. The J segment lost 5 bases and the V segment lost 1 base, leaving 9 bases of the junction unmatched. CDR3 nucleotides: TGCGCCAGCAGCCAAGGCTTAACGACTAGCGAGGAGACCCAGTACTTC. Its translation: CASSQGLTTSEETQYF.